This T cell receptor (beta chain) is from a study of CD8 T cells in Susac syndrome. Study results and limitations: That the number of individuals in its TCR sequencing and HLA analysis was relatively small was acknowledged by the study.

V lost 7 bases, J lost 1 base, and 7 bases lay in between. Germline assignment: CDR1 KGHSY and CDR2 FQNENV. The CDR3 consists of 12 residues. In blood CD8+ and CD4+ T cells, TCR beta underwent sequencing. The multiple sclerosis controls, all treatment-naive patients, had relapsing-remitting disease that was stable or active. When the RNA was reverse transcribed, random hexamers were used with an input of 0.5 to 1 ug. TCRdb fed the immunoSEQ multiplex PCR reads into MiXCR, producing one record per CDR3 protein. The sample records approximately 200,000 distinct CDR3 sequences, approximately 90% being singletons. This clonotype was observed once. The antigen remains undetermined.

The source material was CD8+ T cells from PBMCs. The clonotype was recovered from a human donor with multiple sclerosis. This chain links TRBV16 with TRBJ1-1, with unresolved D. The CDR3 is CASMKENTEAFF. In nucleotides, the CDR3 is TGTGCCAGCATGAAGGAGAACACTGAAGCTTTCTTT.